The 20 T cell receptor beta chains in this list originate from one sample, sequenced in a study of regulatory T cells in long-lasting Graves disease. As to time point: newly diagnosed GD, antithyroid drugs for less than 3 months. Isolated PBMC RNA provided the starting material for the TCR library. Arm-PCR with iRepertoire HTBI primers amplified the CDR3 regions for these TCR beta libraries. TCRdb re-called the multiplex PCR reads through MiXCR, storing one row per CDR3 protein. The table records 450,000 to 700,000 distinct CDR3 sequences, roughly 12% of them present only once. These data also featured in a second study, about T cells in Graves' hyperthyroidism and ophthalmopathy.

This sample comprised peripheral blood mononuclear cells (PBMCs), obtained at new diagnosis, from a patient treated with antithyroid drugs. The receptors derive from a man aged 25-40 years with Graves disease.

The rearrangement uses TRBV18 and TRBJ2-7, with 10 bases identical to TRBD1. Germline trimming cut 0 bases from V and 2 bases from J; bases unmatched to any gene: 4. CDR3 size: 16 residues. Germline values: CDR1 KGHSH, CDR2 LQKENI. DNA for the CDR3: TGTGCCAGCTCACCACCCGGGACAGGGGAACCCTACGAGCAGTACTTC. Translating it yields CASSPPGTGEPYEQYF.

The chain has TRBV15 and TRBJ1-3, with D possibly TRBD1 on 6 matching bases. Trimming cost V 5 bases and J 4 bases, with 18 bases left between them. This CDR3 has 16 amino acids. CDR1 and CDR2 from the germline V gene are LNHNV and YYDKDF (reference sequence). The CDR3 nucleotides read TGTGCCACCAGCCTCCGGGGGCGGGCTGGAGGAAACACCATATATTTT. As protein: CATSLRGRAGGNTIYF.

This clonotype has just a few counts. The V and J genes are TRBV29-1 and TRBJ2-2; no firm D call. The CDR3 covers 12 residues. Germline assignment: CDR1 SQVTM and CDR2 ANQGSEA. V was shortened by 7 bases and J by 4 bases, with 10 bases between the two germline ends. The CDR3 here is CSGALGTGELFF. The CDR3 region has the DNA TGCAGCGGGGCATTGGGCACCGGGGAGCTGTTTTTT.

Ten or more counts support this clonotype. The rearrangement uses TRBV2 and TRBJ2-1; the D gene is possibly TRBD2 (5 bases). CDR1 and CDR2 (germline): SNHLY, FYNNEI. CDR3 length equals 16 residues. V was cut by 8 bases and J by 2 bases, with 19 bases left in between. CDR3 sequence reads: CASFRRSPGTYNEQFF. In DNA, the CDR3 is TGTGCCAGCTTTAGACGTTCCCCCGGGACCTACAATGAGCAGTTCTTC.

The chain's CDR3 is CASSDSYLGVQETQYF. CDR3 nucleotides: TGTGCCAGCAGTGACTCGTATTTGGGAGTGCAAGAGACCCAGTACTTC. The rearrangement links TRBV6-4 to TRBJ2-5; TRBD2 might be the D (5 bases). Germline CDR1 is MRHNA and CDR2 is SNTAGT. Between the trimmed V and J ends, which lost 0 bases and 2 bases, there was a span of 13 bases. The CDR3 spans 16 residues.

This clonotype has at least ten counts. The V call is TRBV7-2, the J call TRBJ2-7, with D possibly TRBD1 on 6 matching bases. This CDR3 region has 15 residues. Trimming cost V 1 base and J 5 bases, with 15 bases left between them. Germline values: CDR1 SGHTA, CDR2 FQGNSA. CDR3 residues: CASSLVLDSPHEQYF. The CDR3, as DNA: TGTGCCAGCAGCTTAGTTCTGGACAGCCCGCACGAGCAGTACTTC.

This clonotype has at least ten counts. The chain joins TRBV5-1 to TRBJ2-1; D tentatively fits TRBD1 or TRBD2 (5 bases each). The CDR3 covers 13 residues. The V and J ends lost 4 bases and 8 bases respectively, with 13 bases between them. The V gene's germline CDR1 is SGHRS and CDR2 YFSETQ. DNA for the CDR3: TGCGCCAGCAGCACCCGGGGCATTCATGAGCAGTTCTTC. Translation: CASSTRGIHEQFF.

This clonotype has ten or more counts. The chain carries TRBV7-2 and TRBJ2-2; TRBD2 agrees at 7 bases. The CDR3 loop spans 13 amino acids. From germline, CDR1 is SGHTA and CDR2 FQGNSA. Losses at the gene ends were 5 bases for V and 9 bases for J; bases not matched to a gene: 6. Here the CDR3 DNA reads TGTGCCAGCAGCCTATTCGGGGGGAGGGAGCTGTTTTTT. It is translated as CASSLFGGRELFF. Looking up the rest from reference TRBV7-2 and TRBJ2-2 gives the full variable domain: GAGVSQSPSNKVTEKGKDVELRCDPISGHTALYWYRQSLGQGLEFLIYFQGNSAPDKSGLPSDRFSAERTGGSVSTLTIQRTQQEDSAVYLCASSLFGGRELFFGEGSRLTVL.

There are a few counts of this clonotype. The rearrangement links TRBV20-1 to TRBJ2-7, with 7 bases aligning to TRBD2. Germline V gene sequence: CDR1 DFQATT, CDR2 SNEGSKA (reference sequence). CDR3 length equals 12 residues. After removal of 6 bases from V and 2 bases from J, the junction contained 4 bases not matched to a gene. The CDR3 is CSANSGTYEQYF. The CDR3 DNA follows: TGCAGTGCCAACAGCGGGACCTACGAGCAGTACTTC.

The rearrangement links TRBV27 to TRBJ1-5, with 10 bases identical to TRBD1. Trimming at V came to 1 base and at J to 9 bases, leaving 3 bases not matched to a gene. The CDR3 runs 14 residues. The germline V gene encodes CDR1 MNHEY and CDR2 SMNVEV (reference sequence). Written as DNA, the CDR3 is TGTGCCAGCAGTTTATGGACAGGGGGAGGGCCCCAGCATTTT. This gives the protein CASSLWTGGGPQHF.

There are many counts of this clonotype. The chain combines TRBV7-6 with TRBJ2-1, with 9 bases that match TRBD2. This CDR3 is 18 amino acids long. Looked up from germline, CDR1 is SGHVS and CDR2 is FNYEAQ. V lost 0 bases, J lost 0 bases, and 6 bases stayed unmatched. CDR3 nucleotides: TGTGCCAGCAGCTTAGCGGGAGGACTAGCGCACTCCTACAATGAGCAGTTCTTC. This translates into CASSLAGGLAHSYNEQFF.

There are many counts of this clonotype. The V and J genes are TRBV20-1 and TRBJ2-4; D not resolved. The CDR3 runs 15 residues. V dropped 0 bases and J dropped 6 bases, with 15 bases sitting between them. The germline CDR1 and CDR2 sequences are DFQATT and SNEGSKA (reference sequence). CDR3 sequence (DNA): TGCAGTGCTAGAGAGGTGGGGTCGAGCGTAAACATTCAGTACTTC. This translates into CSAREVGSSVNIQYF.

This clonotype came up many times. This sequence joins TRBV10-3 and TRBJ2-3; D is unresolved. CDR1 ENHRY and CDR2 SYGVKD come from the germline V gene. This CDR3 is 14 amino acids long. V lost 5 bases and J 5 bases, leaving 14 bases between the germline ends. Here the CDR3 DNA reads TGTGCCATCAGTTTTGGCCGTGTGGGAGATACGCAGTATTTT. Protein sequence: CAISFGRVGDTQYF.

Comments on this clonotype: This may stem from a read error, because a much larger clone lies one nucleotide away. The chain recombines TRBV7-2 with TRBJ2-5; D uncertain. This CDR3 has 12 residues. Germline V CDR1 and CDR2: SGHTA, FQGNSA. V was pared by 5 bases and J by 4 bases, with 8 bases between. The CDR3 bases are TGTGCCAGCAGCCCGAGTGCAGAGACCCAGTACTTC. Protein: CASSPSAETQYF.

The sample holds many counts of this clonotype. The chain links TRBV6-1 to TRBJ1-2, with D maybe TRBD1 (6 bases). Germline values: CDR1 MNHNS, CDR2 SASEGT. Trimming removed 4 bases at V and 5 bases at J, with 17 bases between. This CDR3 is built from 15 residues. In nucleotides, the CDR3 is TGTGCCAGCAGTGGAGTGGACAGTCCCGCGTATGGCTACACCTTC. The encoded protein is CASSGVDSPAYGYTF.

This chain connects TRBV10-2 to TRBJ2-1, with D perhaps TRBD1 or TRBD2 (5 bases each). V dropped 4 bases and J dropped 3 bases, with 13 bases sitting between them. The CDR3 extends over 15 amino acids. In germline, CDR1 is WSHSY, CDR2 SAAADI. The chain's CDR3 is CASSAGVGDYNEQFF. The CDR3 bases are TGCGCCAGCAGTGCCGGGGTAGGGGACTACAATGAGCAGTTCTTC.

This clonotype was found many times. The V and J genes are TRBV12-3 or TRBV12-4 and TRBJ1-5; D gene uncertain. The CDR3 covers 15 residues. The germline V and J ends were trimmed by 3 bases and 5 bases, with 14 bases remaining between them. Written as DNA, the CDR3 is TGTGCCAGCAGTTTTGAGGGCTCCACCCATCAGCCCCAGCATTTT. The encoded protein is CASSFEGSTHQPQHF.

Many counts were recorded for this clonotype. The chain couples TRBV7-2 to TRBJ2-7; 13 bases are shared with TRBD2. Germline lookup yields CDR1 SGHTA and CDR2 FQGNSA. Losses at the gene ends were 2 bases for V and 5 bases for J; bases not matched to a gene: 6. The length of the CDR3 is 16 residues. CDR3 coding DNA: TGTGCCAGCAGCTTAAGGACTAGCGGGAGAGGCGACGAGCAGTACTTC. Translating it yields CASSLRTSGRGDEQYF.

This clonotype was detected ten times or more. This chain joins TRBV11-2 and TRBJ2-1; D perhaps matches TRBD2 (5 bases). CDR1 and CDR2 from the germline V gene are SGHAT and FQNNGV. This CDR3 contains 16 residues. V lost 4 bases to trimming and J lost 3 bases, with 16 bases between them. Here the CDR3 DNA reads TGTGCCAGCAGCTCCACGACCGGGATCGACTACAATGAGCAGTTCTTC. As protein: CASSSTTGIDYNEQFF.

At least ten counts were recorded for this clonotype. The V gene is TRBV20-1, the J gene TRBJ2-3; 12 nucleotides line up with TRBD2. The CDR3 covers 14 residues. With 6 bases clipped from V and 3 bases from J, the junction kept 4 bases outside the gene matches. CDR1 is DFQATT and CDR2 is SNEGSKA in the germline V gene (reference sequence). As DNA, the CDR3 is TGCAGTGCACCTCTAGCGGGGGGGACAGATACGCAGTATTTT. This translates into CSAPLAGGTDTQYF.